These 8 T cell receptor beta chains originate from one sample sequenced in a study of blood T cell repertoires in COVID-19 (dated by TCRdb to about 2020). Receptor libraries were prepared by the immunoSEQ multiplex PCR assay. The clones in this table, taken by TCRdb from immuneACCESS, are in-frame only. Not every clone is retained; where verified, under half of the shortfall comes from an unresolved V gene, and the cause of the rest is unknown. The sample data list 120,000 or so clones, and around 85% of these were observed just once. The biggest ten clones account for 2.5% to 3% of the sample. Sequencing input: peripheral blood. Receptors were obtained from a man in his fifties with acute or convalescent COVID-19.

V and J are TRBV11-2 and TRBJ2-7; 13 bases align to TRBD2. With V trimmed by 3 bases and J by 6 bases, 8 bases remained unmatched. The CDR3 loop spans 16 amino acids. Germline lookup yields CDR1 SGHAT and CDR2 FQNNGV. As DNA, the CDR3 is TGTGCCAGCAGCTTCCTACTAGCGGGAGGGCTTGGCGAGCAGTACTTC. Amino acid sequence: CASSFLLAGGLGEQYF.

The chain uses TRBV10-3 and TRBJ2-7; tentative D call: TRBD1 (6 bases). V dropped 7 bases and J dropped 2 bases, with 15 bases sitting between them. Germline CDR1 is ENHRY and CDR2 is SYGVKD. There are 14 residues in the CDR3. CDR3: CAIKGVRDTYEQYF. The CDR3 DNA sequence: TGTGCCATCAAAGGAGTGAGGGACACCTACGAGCAGTACTTC.

The chain is built from TRBV18 and TRBJ1-2; the D gene is possibly TRBD1 (6 bases). CDR3 length: 15 amino acids. Germline assignment: CDR1 KGHSH and CDR2 LQKENI. Trimming shortened V by 5 bases and J by 2 bases, and 15 bases separated the two germline ends. The CDR3 region is CASSDRRGGNYGYTF. CDR3 coding DNA: TGTGCCAGCTCAGATCGTCGCGGGGGCAACTATGGCTACACCTTC.

The V and J genes are TRBV11-2 and TRBJ2-1, with TRBD2 matching over 8 bases. The CDR3 spans 18 residues. Germline assignment: CDR1 SGHAT and CDR2 FQNNGV. J was trimmed by 10 bases and V by 0 bases; bases with no gene match: 17. The CDR3 region is CASSLDSGRGRGLKEQFF. Here the CDR3 DNA reads TGTGCCAGCAGCTTAGATTCCGGGAGGGGCCGTGGGCTGAAGGAGCAGTTCTTC. Drawing the rest from reference TRBV11-2 and TRBJ2-1, the complete variable domain is EAGVAQSPRYKIIEKRQSVAFWCNPISGHATLYWYQQILGQGPKLLIQFQNNGVVDDSQLPKDRFSAERLKGVDSTLKIQPAKLEDSAVYLCASSLDSGRGRGLKEQFFGPGTRLTVL.

The rearrangement uses TRBV19 and TRBJ2-1, with TRBD1 matching 7 bases. Germline values: CDR1 LNHDA, CDR2 SQIVND (reference sequence). V shed 4 bases and J 10 bases; nucleotides not matched to a gene: 4. The CDR3 has 12 residues. The CDR3 loop is CASSRDRREQFF. CDR3 coding DNA: TGTGCCAGTAGTAGGGACAGACGAGAGCAGTTCTTC. Drawing the rest from reference TRBV19 and TRBJ2-1, the complete variable domain is DGGITQSPKYLFRKEGQNVTLSCEQNLNHDAMYWYRQDPGQGLRLIYYSQIVNDFQKGDIAEGYSVSREKKESFPLTVTSAQKNPTAFYLCASSRDRREQFFGPGTRLTVL.

The CDR3 nucleotides are TGCAGTGCTAGTTCCCAGGGTAATGAGCAGTTCTTC. It encodes CSASSQGNEQFF. V gene TRBV20-1 combines with J gene TRBJ2-1; weak D call: TRBD1 (5 bases). Trimming pared 3 bases from V and 7 bases from J, leaving 10 bases between. CDR3 size: 12 residues. Germline CDR1 DFQATT, CDR2 SNEGSKA (reference sequence).

The chain is built from TRBV20-1 and TRBJ1-2, with D unclear. Per the germline V gene, CDR1 is DFQATT and CDR2 is SNEGSKA (reference sequence). V was shortened by 3 bases and J by 4 bases, with 12 bases between the two germline ends. The CDR3 covers 13 residues. CDR3 DNA sequence: TGCAGTGCTAGTGAGAGGGCCGCCTATGGCTACACCTTC. Translated: CSASERAAYGYTF.

This clone was observed at least ten times. J is TRBJ2-3 and V is TRBV28, with 7 bases lining up with TRBD2. This CDR3 region has 16 residues. The germline V gene has CDR1 MDHEN and CDR2 SYDVKM. The junction had 6 bases not matched to a gene; V was cut back by 2 bases and J by 1 base. The CDR3 here is CASSLTAGAGTDTQYF. CDR3 coding DNA: TGTGCCAGCAGTTTAACGGCGGGAGCCGGCACAGATACGCAGTATTTT.